The clone carrying this T cell receptor beta chain was found many times. Its antigen is currently unknown. CDR3 size: 15 residues. CDR1 SGHTS and CDR2 YDEGEE come from the germline V gene. With 3 bases clipped from V and 9 bases from J, the junction kept 14 bases outside the gene matches. Separate cDNA molecules each had unique molecular identifiers attached to them. TCRdb fed the 5' RACE reads into MiXCR, producing one record per CDR3 protein. This sample yields 25,000 to 30,000 distinct CDR3 sequences, of which around 6% are seen a single time; roughly a third belongs to the top ten. This entry is derived from a study of early T cells in non-severe SARS-CoV-2 infection. Study-level background: Sequencing was performed on bulk RNA from unsorted whole blood, leaving chains unpaired. Overall study findings and caveats: Private and CD4 specificities were missed by VDJdb matching, skewed to anti-spike CD8.

The specimen comprised whole blood, sampled at baseline. The V and J genes are TRBV5-8 and TRBJ1-1; 7 bases line up with TRBD1. The receptor comes from an adult who was a healthcare worker with PCR-confirmed SARS-CoV-2 infection or an uninfected control (not recorded which). DNA for the CDR3: TGTGCCAGCAGCTCTAGGGGGCCGAGGCGGCTTCAAGCTTTCTTT. This encodes CASSSRGPRRLQAFF.